Following are 27 T cell receptor beta chains from one sample sequenced in a study of naive and memory T cell subsets listed by TCRdb under 2017. The research as a whole found: A few larger clonotypes were present in naive repertoires, especially CD8 naive repertoires, and these clonotypes were possibly memory cells re-expressing CD45RA.

Libraries were constructed by UMI-ligation and nested PCR. TCRdb records Illumina MiSeq as the sequencer. To cover both TRBC1 and TRBC2, the beta constant-region primer consisted of an equimolar mix of two oligonucleotides. Four rounds of PCR were used to amplify ligated cDNA, with nested alpha and beta constant-region primers being used together with the SP2 primer. TCRdb applied fastp at Q25 and MiXCR to the public reads, then kept only in-frame beta chains. Each CDR3 protein gets just one entry, which takes the most common genes and DNA from the rows behind it. Within this sample are more than 95,000 distinct CDR3 sequences, with more than 12% of them counted one time only. The top ten clones comprise around 2.8% of the sample. These receptors' targets are unknown. Material: naive CD8+ T cells from blood. What this sample's cell subset or site label stands for: naive T cells, CD45RA high CD27+. These receptors were obtained from a human donor in good health.

This clonotype has just a few counts. The V gene is TRBV28, the J gene TRBJ1-5, with D possibly matching TRBD1 (5 bases). The CDR3 runs 16 residues. V lost 3 bases and J 0 bases, leaving 12 bases between the germline ends. The V gene's germline CDR1 is MDHEN and CDR2 SYDVKM. The CDR3 DNA follows: TGTGCCAGCAGTTTTACCCCGGGGGATAGCAATCAGCCCCAGCATTTT. This codes for CASSFTPGDSNQPQHF. Variable domain in full (rest from reference TRBV28 and TRBJ1-5): DVKVTQSSRYLVKRTGEKVFLECVQDMDHENMFWYRQDPGLGLRLIYFSYDVKMKEKGDIPEGYSVSREKKERFSLILESASTNQTSMYLCASSFTPGDSNQPQHFGDGTRLSIL.

This clonotype was seen a handful of times. The chain uses TRBV4-3 and TRBJ2-5; 7 nucleotides line up with TRBD2. This CDR3 contains 15 residues. Germline trimming cut 1 base from V and 2 bases from J; bases unmatched to any gene: 4. Germline values: CDR1 LGHNA, CDR2 YSLEER. CDR3 coding DNA: TGCGCCAGCAGCCAAGGGGCTAGCGGACAAGAGACCCAGTACTTC. It encodes CASSQGASGQETQYF.

In its sample, this clonotype was seen many times. V is TRBV7-8 and J is TRBJ2-3, with D uncertain. V was cut by 5 bases and J by 1 base, with 16 bases left in between. The CDR3 contains 16 residues. CDR1 is SGHVS, CDR2 FQNEAQ, per germline. CDR3 sequence: CASSNGGWLGTDTQYF. The CDR3 DNA reads TGTGCCAGCAGCAACGGTGGTTGGCTTGGCACAGATACGCAGTATTTT.

This clonotype was counted only a few times. This chain connects TRBV27 to TRBJ2-7; 11 nucleotides agree with TRBD1. The V gene end was trimmed by 4 bases and the J gene end by 0 bases; junction bases not matched to a gene: 5. The CDR3 runs 16 residues. Germline V gene data show CDR1 as MNHEY and CDR2 as SMNVEV (reference sequence). As DNA, the CDR3 is TGTGCCAGCAGTTGGACAGGGGGCGCCTACTCCTACGAGCAGTACTTC. Amino acids: CASSWTGGAYSYEQYF.

This clonotype was observed many times. The V and J genes are TRBV6-6 and TRBJ2-7; 7 bases are shared with TRBD2. Trimming at V came to 4 bases and at J to 3 bases, leaving 3 bases not matched to a gene. Germline V gene lookup returns CDR1 MNHNY and CDR2 SVGAGI (reference sequence). The CDR3 loop spans 13 amino acids. The CDR3 reads CASSFRDYYEQYF. The CDR3 region has the DNA TGTGCCAGCAGTTTCCGGGACTACTACGAGCAGTACTTC.

This rearrangement joins TRBV15 to TRBJ2-7; possible D gene TRBD2, 5 bases. CDR1 and CDR2 (germline): LNHNV, YYDKDF (reference sequence). The CDR3 sequence is 13 residues long. The V gene lost 0 bases and the J gene lost 4 bases, with 7 bases spanning the gap. The CDR3 protein is CATSRDSGYEQYF. The CDR3 nucleotides read TGTGCCACCAGCAGAGATTCGGGGTACGAGCAGTACTTC.

This clonotype was found a few times. J is TRBJ2-1 and V is TRBV7-9, with D perhaps matching TRBD1 (6 bases). Trimming cost V 7 bases and J 2 bases, with 15 bases left between them. The CDR3 spans 15 residues. CDR1 SEHNR and CDR2 FQNEAQ come from the germline V gene (reference sequence). CDR3 in DNA: TGTGCCAGCAACCCACAGGGTCAAGCCTACAATGAGCAGTTCTTC. As protein: CASNPQGQAYNEQFF.

Written as DNA, the CDR3 is TGTGCCATCAGTGGGACTAGCCACACAGATACGCAGTATTTT. Translating it yields CAISGTSHTDTQYF. The V and J genes are TRBV10-3 and TRBJ2-3; 8 nucleotides line up with TRBD2. CDR3 length equals 14 residues. J lost 2 bases, V lost 4 bases, and 2 bases had no gene match. Germline V CDR1 and CDR2: ENHRY, SYGVKD.

V gene TRBV10-3 combines with J gene TRBJ2-3; no definite D call. In germline, CDR1 is ENHRY, CDR2 SYGVKD. V was trimmed by 0 bases and J by 5 bases, leaving 6 bases between them. This CDR3 is 13 amino acids long. The CDR3 reads CAISESNGDTQYF. As DNA, the CDR3 is TGTGCCATCAGTGAGTCGAACGGAGATACGCAGTATTTT.

The rearrangement links TRBV6-2 or TRBV6-3 to TRBJ2-7, with D hard to call. This CDR3 has 13 amino acids. The germline gives CDR1 MNHEY, CDR2 SVGEGT. The V end lost 0 bases, the J end lost 7 bases, and 10 bases lay between the germline ends. The DNA for the CDR3 is TGTGCCAGCAGTTACTCGGGCAGAGGAGAGCAGTACTTC. Amino acids: CASSYSGRGEQYF.

This chain joins TRBV5-6 and TRBJ1-2, with TRBD1 matching over 7 bases. Trimming removed 2 bases from V and 3 bases from J; junction bases left unmatched: 4. The length of the CDR3 is 14 residues. The germline gives CDR1 SGHDT, CDR2 YYEEEE. CDR3 in amino acids: CASSFPDRDYGYTF. DNA for the CDR3: TGTGCCAGCAGCTTCCCCGACAGGGACTATGGCTACACCTTC.

This chain connects TRBV12-3 or TRBV12-4 to TRBJ1-5; D gene unclear. Trimming took off 2 bases at V and 1 base at J, with 9 bases between the two ends. This CDR3 has 15 residues. CDR3 in amino acids: CASSLSSQSNQPQHF. The CDR3 coding sequence is TGTGCCAGCAGTTTATCGAGTCAGAGCAATCAGCCCCAGCATTTT.

This clonotype occurred a few times. This sequence joins TRBV28 and TRBJ2-7, with a weak D call TRBD1 (5 bases). Trimming removed 3 bases at V and 1 base at J, with 10 bases between. The germline V gene has CDR1 MDHEN and CDR2 SYDVKM. The CDR3 has 14 amino acids. The CDR3 bases are TGTGCCAGCAGTTTTAATACAGGTTCCTACGAGCAGTACTTC. This translates into CASSFNTGSYEQYF.

CDR3 sequence reads: CASSLDTRGADTQYF. As DNA, the CDR3 is TGTGCCAGCAGCTTAGATACCCGCGGGGCAGATACGCAGTATTTT. V usage is TRBV11-2 and J usage is TRBJ2-3, with D perhaps matching TRBD2 (6 bases). V was cut by 0 bases and J by 4 bases, with 11 bases left in between. Looked up from germline, CDR1 is SGHAT and CDR2 is FQNNGV. The CDR3 runs 15 residues.

This clonotype was detected a few times. This chain links TRBV28 with TRBJ2-5, with 8 nucleotides matching TRBD2. The CDR3 has 16 amino acids. With V trimmed by 0 bases and J by 3 bases, 6 bases remained unmatched. Germline CDR1 is MDHEN and CDR2 is SYDVKM. The CDR3: CASSLWKRGPEETQYF. The CDR3 DNA reads as TGTGCCAGCAGTTTATGGAAGCGGGGGCCTGAAGAGACCCAGTACTTC.

This clonotype was found many times. The chain carries TRBV4-3 and TRBJ2-2, with D maybe TRBD1 (5 bases). Germline V gene data show CDR1 as LGHNA and CDR2 as YSLEER. CDR3 length: 15 residues. V lost 0 bases and J 4 bases, leaving 9 bases between the germline ends. As DNA, the CDR3 is TGCGCCAGCAGCCAAGATGGACAACTCACCGGGGAGCTGTTTTTT. This translates into CASSQDGQLTGELFF.

This clonotype was picked up a small number of times. The chain uses TRBV19 and TRBJ2-7; D gene ambiguous. The CDR3 loop spans 14 amino acids. Germline-derived CDR1 and CDR2 are LNHDA and SQIVND (reference sequence). V dropped 3 bases and J dropped 3 bases, with 12 bases sitting between them. In DNA, the CDR3 is TGTGCCAGTAGTATGGGCGCCATGAGCTACGAGCAGTACTTC. Encoded protein: CASSMGAMSYEQYF.

J is TRBJ2-2 and V is TRBV5-5, with D perhaps being TRBD1 or TRBD2 (5 bases each). The germline V and J ends were trimmed by 3 bases and 4 bases, with 13 bases remaining between them. CDR1 and CDR2 (germline): SGHKS, YYEKEE (reference sequence). CDR3 length equals 15 residues. The CDR3 DNA follows: TGTGCCAGCAGCTGGCCTCTGGGGACCACCGGGGAGCTGTTTTTT. Encoded protein: CASSWPLGTTGELFF. Variable domain in full (rest from reference TRBV5-5 and TRBJ2-2): DAGVTQSPTHLIKTRGQQVTLRCSPISGHKSVSWYQQVLGQGPQFIFQYYEKEERGRGNFPDRFSARQFPNYSSELNVNALLLGDSALYLCASSWPLGTTGELFFGEGSRLTVL.

The V gene is TRBV6-1, the J gene TRBJ2-7, with D hard to call. From germline, CDR1 is MNHNS and CDR2 SASEGT. CDR3 length equals 15 residues. Trimming cost V 1 base and J 4 bases, with 14 bases left between them. The CDR3 spells CASSEEKYITYEQYF. The CDR3 DNA reads TGTGCCAGCAGTGAAGAGAAATATATAACGTACGAGCAGTACTTC.

The sample holds a few counts of this clonotype. The V call is TRBV5-1, the J call TRBJ2-3; 11 bases map to TRBD2. The CDR3 totals 15 residues. The germline gives CDR1 SGHRS, CDR2 YFSETQ. With 0 bases clipped from V and 5 bases from J, the junction kept 2 bases outside the gene matches. This CDR3 reads CASSLGGLAGDTQYF. CDR3 sequence (DNA): TGCGCCAGCAGCTTGGGCGGACTAGCGGGAGATACGCAGTATTTT.

The chain is built from TRBV7-3 and TRBJ2-5; D unclear. Trimming took 0 bases from V and 2 from J, leaving 7 bases between them. Germline CDR1 SGHTA, CDR2 FQGTGA. CDR3 size: 14 residues. The DNA of the CDR3 is TGTGCCAGCAGCTTAACTGGTAGTCAAGAGACCCAGTACTTC. Its translation: CASSLTGSQETQYF.

V is TRBV3-1 and J is TRBJ2-6, with D possibly TRBD1 on 6 matching bases. The CDR3 has 16 residues. The germline gives CDR1 LGHDT, CDR2 YNNKEL (reference sequence). V lost 5 bases and J 2 bases, leaving 13 bases between the germline ends. CDR3 nucleotide sequence: TGTGCCAGCAGCTTCAGGGGTGCAGCTGGGGCCAACGTCCTGACTTTC. Translation gives CASSFRGAAGANVLTF.

J is TRBJ2-2 and V is TRBV4-3; D uncertain. The V gene's germline CDR1 is LGHNA and CDR2 YSLEER. The CDR3 contains 16 residues. Trimming took 4 bases from V and 6 from J, leaving 18 bases between them. The CDR3 DNA follows: TGCGCCAGCAGCCGCGACGACATACTACTTCCCGGGGAGCTGTTTTTT. It encodes CASSRDDILLPGELFF.

In its sample, this clonotype was seen many times. The chain recombines TRBV24-1 with TRBJ2-5, with D possibly called TRBD1 or TRBD2 (5 bases each). CDR1 KGHDR and CDR2 SFDVKD come from the germline V gene. The CDR3 is made up of 14 amino acids. Trimming took 3 bases from V and 5 from J, leaving 12 bases between them. The CDR3 nucleotides are TGTGCCACCAGTGATCTCTCCGGGGACGAGACCCAGTACTTC. Its translation is CATSDLSGDETQYF.

This clonotype was seen ten or more times. The J gene is TRBJ2-4, the V gene TRBV7-8; TRBD2 matches at 7 bases. The V and J ends lost 5 bases and 7 bases, in that order; junction bases with no gene match: 11. CDR1 SGHVS and CDR2 FQNEAQ come from the germline V gene. The CDR3 is made up of 15 amino acids. The CDR3: CASSLRGGGWNIQYF. CDR3 nucleotide sequence: TGTGCCAGCAGCCTTCGCGGGGGAGGCTGGAACATTCAGTACTTC.

The V call is TRBV2, the J call TRBJ1-2; D is possibly TRBD1 (5 bases). Trimming stripped 1 base from V and 2 bases from J, with 5 bases between. The CDR3 length is 13 residues. Looked up from germline, CDR1 is SNHLY and CDR2 is FYNNEI. The CDR3 loop is CASSEEGNYGYTF. CDR3 sequence (DNA): TGTGCCAGCAGTGAAGAGGGGAACTATGGCTACACCTTC.

This clonotype came up a few times. The rearrangement links TRBV6-2 or TRBV6-3 to TRBJ2-1; 11 bases agree with TRBD2. V trimming: 7 bases; J trimming: 2 bases; junction bases outside the gene matches: 4. Per germline, CDR1 MNHEY and CDR2 SVGEGT. The CDR3 sequence is 15 residues long. The CDR3 DNA reads TGTGCCAGCAATACGGGACTAGCGGCCTACAATGAGCAGTTCTTC. It translates to CASNTGLAAYNEQFF.